The source of this T cell receptor (beta chain) is a study of T cell responses to AZD1222 COVID-19 vaccine. Trimming removed 2 bases from V and 7 bases from J; junction bases left unmatched: 4. Germline lookup yields CDR1 SGDLS and CDR2 YYNGEE. The CDR3 loop spans 14 amino acids. Repertoires were generated with immunoSEQ multiplex PCR, while TCRdb's copy carries only in-frame clones and drops some. The table has 150,000 to 200,000 clones, about 86% seen once; the top ten hold 7.5% to 9.5%. The V gene is TRBV9, the J gene TRBJ2-1; 9 bases agree with TRBD1. The receptor was isolated from an adult in good health. The sequencing here drew on peripheral blood, taken on day 0 of AZD1222 vaccination. CDR3 DNA: TGTGCCAGCAGCGTGGGGACAGGGTTGAATGAGCAGTTCTTC. It specifies CASSVGTGLNEQFF.